This T cell receptor (beta chain) originates from a study of T cells in Graves' hyperthyroidism and ophthalmopathy. This clonotype has at least ten counts. The investigators amplified TCR beta CDR3 regions from RNA transcripts. The HTBI set primed first-round TCR CDR3 RT-PCR. Each CDR3 protein is one row after TCRdb ran MiXCR on the multiplex PCR reads. The sample contains fewer than 750,000 distinct CDR3 sequences, about 15% of which appear only once. The CDR3 contains 13 residues. The germline V gene has CDR1 SNHLY and CDR2 FYNNEI. Trimming at V came to 6 bases and at J to 4 bases, leaving 2 bases not matched to a gene.

The genes are TRBV2 and TRBJ1-5, with 8 positions matching TRBD1. The source material was blood. The sequence derives from a woman in her forties or fifties with Graves' ophthalmopathy. This chain's CDR3 is CASRRQGNQPQHF. CDR3 DNA: TGTGCCAGCAGACGACAGGGGAATCAGCCCCAGCATTTT.